These 27 T cell receptor beta chains originate from one sample sequenced in a study of shared clonotypes between healthy human individuals (TCRdb year 2020). Libraries were prepared through the immunoSEQ multiplex PCR assay. TCRdb mirrors the immuneACCESS table, restricted to in-frame sequences. Some clones are absent from its copies; in checked studies, under half trace to an unresolved V gene, and the reason for the others is unknown. In all, the sample holds millions of clones, and 90% to 95% of those were seen once. The ten largest clonotypes hold around 0.14% of the sample. The specimen sequenced was naive CD4+ T cells sorted from blood. The cell subset or site label on this specimen signifies: CD45RA+ positively selected. These receptors originate from a young man in good health.

The V and J genes are TRBV29-1 and TRBJ1-2, with 10 positions matching TRBD1. Germline values: CDR1 SQVTM, CDR2 ANQGSEA. Germline trimming cut 3 bases from V and 3 bases from J; bases unmatched to any gene: 1. The CDR3 is made up of 13 amino acids. CDR3 region: CSVEDRGYYGYTF. The DNA for the CDR3 is TGCAGCGTTGAGGACAGGGGGTACTATGGCTACACCTTC.

The V call is TRBV7-3, the J call TRBJ2-3, with D maybe TRBD1 (5 bases). The CDR3 runs 15 residues. Germline V lookup: CDR1 SGHTA, CDR2 FQGTGA. The V end lost 0 bases, the J end lost 3 bases, and 10 bases lay between the germline ends. The CDR3 coding sequence is TGTGCCAGCAGCTTAACAGGGGCGGCTACAGATACGCAGTATTTT. Amino acid sequence: CASSLTGAATDTQYF.

The J gene is TRBJ2-3, the V gene TRBV7-2, with TRBD2 as a possible D gene (6 bases). Germline V gene data show CDR1 as SGHTA and CDR2 as FQGNSA. The CDR3 spans 13 residues. V lost 2 bases to trimming and J lost 9 bases, with 12 bases between them. This chain's CDR3 is CASSLIPGETQYF. The DNA of the CDR3 is TGTGCCAGCAGCTTAATCCCGGGGGAAACGCAGTATTTT.

The J gene is TRBJ2-5, the V gene TRBV7-2, with D possibly matching TRBD2 (6 bases). Trimming pared 1 base from V and 3 bases from J, leaving 21 bases between. Germline V gives CDR1 SGHTA, CDR2 FQGNSA. The CDR3 is 18 amino acids. Written as DNA, the CDR3 is TGTGCCAGCAGCTTAGATCGGAGGGGTCGAAGTTACGAAGAGACCCAGTACTTC. This gives the protein CASSLDRRGRSYEETQYF.

The chain carries TRBV29-1 and TRBJ1-1; D possibly corresponds to TRBD1 (6 bases). CDR1 SQVTM and CDR2 ANQGSEA come from the germline V gene. This CDR3 has 13 residues. Trimming pared 4 bases from V and 5 bases from J, leaving 14 bases between. CDR3 nucleotides: TGCAGCGTTGGTAGAGGGGGAGGAACTGAAGCTTTCTTT. It encodes CSVGRGGGTEAFF.

With regard to this clone: Different DNA sequences within this sample yield the same CDR3. V gene TRBV10-1 combines with J gene TRBJ2-3; TRBD2 aligns across 9 bases. V was pared by 3 bases and J by 6 bases, with 10 bases of the junction left unmatched. This CDR3 contains 16 residues. Per germline, CDR1 WNHNN and CDR2 SYGVQD (reference sequence). The CDR3 protein is CASSDLAGGPEDTQYF. The CDR3, as DNA: TGCGCCAGCAGTGATTTGGCGGGGGGGCCCGAGGATACGCAGTATTTT.

This sequence joins TRBV11-2 and TRBJ2-5; D remains ambiguous. The germline V gene has CDR1 SGHAT and CDR2 FQNNGV. V lost 0 bases and J lost 1, with 6 bases in between. The CDR3 spans 14 residues. DNA for the CDR3: TGTGCCAGCAGCTTAGATTCCACCCAAGAGACCCAGTACTTC. It encodes CASSLDSTQETQYF.

The count of this clone is one. The rearrangement joins TRBV6-5 to TRBJ1-5, with TRBD1 matching 7 bases. V shed 9 bases and J 4 bases; nucleotides not matched to a gene: 9. This CDR3 comprises 14 residues. Looked up from germline, CDR1 is MNHEY and CDR2 is SVGAGI. DNA for the CDR3: TGTGCCAGTCTTCAGGGGGGCGGGAATCAGCCCCAGCATTTT. Protein sequence: CASLQGGGNQPQHF.

The chain uses TRBV4-3 and TRBJ2-5; D ambiguous. The V gene's germline CDR1 is LGHNA and CDR2 YSLEER. This CDR3 is built from 14 residues. V lost 0 bases to trimming and J lost 4 bases, with 9 bases between them. The CDR3 sequence is CASSQEPGLETQYF. In DNA form, the CDR3 reads TGCGCCAGCAGCCAAGAACCGGGTCTAGAGACCCAGTACTTC.

The chain employs TRBV5-6 and TRBJ1-6, with TRBD1 as a possible D gene (5 bases). V lost 0 bases and J lost 6, with 10 bases in between. This CDR3 contains 15 residues. Germline values: CDR1 SGHDT, CDR2 YYEEEE. CDR3 nucleotide sequence: TGTGCCAGCAGCTTGGCTCAGGGTAGTAATTCACCCCTCCACTTT. This translates into CASSLAQGSNSPLHF.

For this clone: Other nucleotide sequences in the sample specify the same CDR3. This sequence joins TRBV9 and TRBJ2-5; D possibly corresponds to TRBD2 (6 bases). This CDR3 region has 14 residues. Trimming left V 0 bases short and J 4 bases short, with 10 bases between. Germline V gene data show CDR1 as SGDLS and CDR2 as YYNGEE. The CDR3 sequence: CASSVGRGGETQYF. Written as DNA, the CDR3 is TGTGCCAGCAGCGTAGGGCGGGGAGGAGAGACCCAGTACTTC.

The chain is built from TRBV5-6 and TRBJ2-2; TRBD2 aligns across 12 bases. Trimming cost V 4 bases and J 7 bases; bases outside gene matches: 5. Germline CDR1 reads SGHDT; CDR2 reads YYEEEE. The CDR3 has 15 residues. The CDR3 DNA is TGTGCCAGCAGCCTAAGACTAGCGGGGGTCGGGGAGCTGTTTTTT. This encodes CASSLRLAGVGELFF.

The chain recombines TRBV10-2 with TRBJ2-5; D is unclear. Trimming removed 4 bases at V and 2 bases at J, with 14 bases between. CDR1 and CDR2 from the germline V gene are WSHSY and SAAADI. The CDR3 covers 15 residues. The CDR3 region is CASSGQRIVQETQYF. The CDR3 DNA is TGCGCCAGCAGTGGGCAAAGGATAGTTCAAGAGACCCAGTACTTC.

Note on this clone: Other DNA sequences of this sample code for an identical CDR3. The gene calls are TRBV7-2 and TRBJ2-3, with D possibly being TRBD2 (6 bases). This CDR3 comprises 15 residues. The V gene's germline CDR1 is SGHTA and CDR2 FQGNSA. V was cut by 4 bases and J by 0 bases, with 11 bases left in between. CDR3 DNA sequence: TGTGCCAGCAGCTCGCGGGGTGGTAGCACAGATACGCAGTATTTT. Translated: CASSSRGGSTDTQYF. The full variable domain, completed using reference TRBV7-2 and TRBJ2-3, is GAGVSQSPSNKVTEKGKDVELRCDPISGHTALYWYRQSLGQGLEFLIYFQGNSAPDKSGLPSDRFSAERTGGSVSTLTIQRTQQEDSAVYLCASSSRGGSTDTQYFGPGTRLTVL.

The chain employs TRBV6-4 and TRBJ2-2, with D perhaps matching TRBD1 or TRBD2 (6 bases each). Germline CDR1 and CDR2: MRHNA and SNTAGT. This CDR3 is 14 amino acids long. The ends were cut back, 2 bases at V and 5 bases at J, with 9 bases in the middle. The CDR3 spells CASSDGGRTGELFF. CDR3 DNA: TGTGCCAGCAGTGACGGGGGGCGAACCGGGGAGCTGTTTTTT.

The chain carries TRBV14 and TRBJ2-2; 8 bases are a match to TRBD1. Germline trimming cut 1 base from V and 6 bases from J; bases unmatched to any gene: 4. Germline V gene data show CDR1 as SGHDN and CDR2 as FVKESK. This CDR3 is 15 amino acids long. The CDR3 spells CASSQGTGRPGELFF. The CDR3 DNA is TGTGCCAGCAGCCAAGGGACAGGGAGGCCCGGGGAGCTGTTTTTT. Supplemented by reference TRBV14 and TRBJ2-2, the full variable domain reads EAGVTQFPSHSVIEKGQTVTLRCDPISGHDNLYWYRRVMGKEIKFLLHFVKESKQDESGMPNNRFLAERTGGTYSTLKVQPAELEDSGVYFCASSQGTGRPGELFFGEGSRLTVL.

This clone was picked up a small number of times. V usage is TRBV18 and J usage is TRBJ2-3; D may be TRBD2 (6 bases). Trimming took 1 base from V and 3 from J, leaving 14 bases between them. The CDR3 loop spans 16 amino acids. Germline CDR1 is KGHSH and CDR2 is LQKENI. In DNA, the CDR3 is TGTGCCAGCTCACCACTTCTGGCCAGCGGGACAGATACGCAGTATTTT. It translates to CASSPLLASGTDTQYF.

This rearrangement joins TRBV2 to TRBJ1-4; no reliable D call. Germline V gives CDR1 SNHLY, CDR2 FYNNEI. The ends were cut back, 2 bases at V and 7 bases at J, with 14 bases in the middle. The CDR3 covers 15 residues. The CDR3 loop is CASSENGGEIEKLFF. The CDR3 DNA follows: TGTGCCAGCAGTGAAAATGGTGGGGAAATTGAAAAACTGTTTTTT.

This clone has a single count. V and J are TRBV6-6 and TRBJ2-7, with 9 bases that match TRBD1. The V gene end was trimmed by 1 base and the J gene end by 5 bases; junction bases not matched to a gene: 3. There are 14 residues in the CDR3. CDR1 MNHNY and CDR2 SVGAGI come from the germline V gene (reference sequence). The CDR3 DNA is TGTGCCAGCAGTTACTGGGACAGGGACCACGAGCAGTACTTC. It yields the protein CASSYWDRDHEQYF.

To note about this clone: In the same sample, other DNA sequences code for this CDR3. The gene calls are TRBV5-1 and TRBJ2-5; D is uncertain. The germline gives CDR1 SGHRS, CDR2 YFSETQ. This CDR3 spans 12 amino acids. The germline V and J ends were trimmed by 1 base and 3 bases, with 4 bases remaining between them. The CDR3 protein is CASSLKEETQYF. The CDR3 DNA reads TGCGCCAGCAGCTTGAAGGAAGAGACCCAGTACTTC.

The chain carries TRBV30 and TRBJ2-5; TRBD1 might be the D (6 bases). Near its end, the DNA agrees better with TRBJ2-7, so the J call may be wrong. Germline CDR1 reads GTSNPN; CDR2 reads SVGIG (reference sequence). The CDR3 consists of 16 residues. The CDR3: CAWTRTVQSSHYEQYF. DNA of the CDR3: TGTGCCTGGACGAGGACAGTCCAAAGTTCCCACTACGAGCAGTACTTC.

The chain joins TRBV5-1 to TRBJ1-2; TRBD1 is a possible D gene (6 bases). Trimming cost V 0 bases and J 0 bases, with 15 bases left between them. The CDR3 is 17 residues long. CDR1 SGHRS and CDR2 YFSETQ come from the germline V gene. The CDR3 region is CASSLAGGHDPNYGYTF. DNA of the CDR3: TGCGCCAGCAGCTTGGCCGGGGGACACGATCCTAACTATGGCTACACCTTC.

This sequence joins TRBV28 and TRBJ1-1, with D maybe TRBD1 (6 bases). Germline lookup yields CDR1 MDHEN and CDR2 SYDVKM. V was pared by 6 bases and J by 1 base, with 12 bases between. CDR3 length equals 14 residues. The CDR3 sequence: CASRPTGQNTEAFF. CDR3 coding DNA: TGTGCCAGCAGACCAACAGGGCAGAACACTGAAGCTTTCTTT.

The V call is TRBV10-3, the J call TRBJ2-6, with 9 bases lining up with TRBD1. The CDR3 runs to 17 residues. Germline CDR1 reads ENHRY; CDR2 reads SYGVKD. V shed 6 bases and J 1 base; nucleotides not matched to a gene: 7. The CDR3 region has the DNA TGTGCCATCAGCCTTAAACAGGGGGCGTCTGGGGCCAACGTCCTGACTTTC. This gives the protein CAISLKQGASGANVLTF.

The chain carries TRBV6-5 and TRBJ1-2, with 7 bases that match TRBD1. This CDR3 is 14 amino acids long. CDR1 MNHEY and CDR2 SVGAGI come from the germline V gene. V gave up 7 bases and J gave up 8 bases; unmatched junction bases: 13. The CDR3 DNA sequence: TGTGCCAGCACCTCTAACAGGGGACCTGGCGGCTACACCTTC. It codes for CASTSNRGPGGYTF.

This chain connects TRBV5-4 to TRBJ1-2, with 9 bases matching TRBD1. Germline V gene sequence: CDR1 SGHNT, CDR2 YYREEE (reference sequence). The CDR3 has 14 amino acids. J gave up 8 bases and V 4 bases, and 9 bases lay outside the gene matches. CDR3 bases: TGTGCCAGCAGCGGGTATGGGACAGGGAAAGGCTACACCTTC. Translated: CASSGYGTGKGYTF.

Points on this clone: A junction boundary mismatches the germline segment, possibly from a read error. This same CDR3 is encoded by further DNA sequences in the sample. DNA for the CDR3: TGCGCCAGCAGTGAACAGGGGGTAGTTTACAATGAGCAGTTCTTC. The encoded protein is CASSEQGVVYNEQFF. This chain uses TRBV6-1 with TRBJ2-1; TRBD1 matches 8 bases. Germline V lookup: CDR1 MNHNS, CDR2 SASEGT. The CDR3 spans 15 residues.